The entry below gives a single T cell receptor beta chain sequence along with its context. This clone was detected a few times. No cognate antigen has been identified for it. Base qualities were left out, and no much larger clone turns up one base away. This sample is part of a study of beta chain features in type 1 diabetes (dated by TCRdb to 2017 to 2018). Regarding the complete study: No differences in mean age, gender distribution, total cell number or subset yield were found between patients and healthy donors. Across all samples, roughly 110,000,000 sorted cells were examined, and cell number per subset correlated strongly with RNA yield. Whereas all 30 or so donors provided naive and central memory subsets, regulatory and stem cell-like memory subsets were isolated from just 8 patients and about 8 healthy donors. In the study, TCRB repertoires of sorted circulating CD4+ T cell subsets from recently diagnosed type 1 diabetes patients were compared with those of matched healthy donors. What the study reported, not specific to this receptor: Only small numbers of individuals were included in the HLA sub-analyses, which left unresolved whether HLA type had any influence on TCRB rearrangement. The naive, central memory and regulatory TCRB repertoires appeared to resemble one another more closely among patients than among healthy donors. At VDJ recombination sites, type 1 diabetes patients had fewer insertions and more deleted nucleotides, which implies abnormalities in thymic rearrangement. In all four CD4+ subsets, TCRB CDR3 length was moderately but significantly shorter in type 1 diabetes patients. Because cDNA was sequenced instead of genomic DNA, highly expressing activated cells could be over-represented, though the groups showed no difference in activation or CD3 levels. Shorter templates might have been favored by PCR, but patient and control samples were amplified and corrected together, so both groups would have been affected equally by any skew.

Each donor gave one peripheral blood draw, approximately 110 mL on average, collected into heparinised tubes. A BD FACSAria II and a panel including CD45RO, CCR7, CD25, CD127, CD95 and CD27 were used to sort naive, central memory, regulatory and stem cell-like memory CD4+ T cells. Purity was above 95% for every sorted population. PBMCs were isolated immediately by Lymphoprep density gradient centrifugation and stained directly without culture. Samples were stained and sorted in pairs, with one healthy donor and one patient per experiment, so that batch effects were minimized. The entire isolated RNA was reverse transcribed using the High Capacity cDNA Reverse Transcription Kit, and thus expressed TCRB transcripts were sequenced. Deep immunoSEQ sequencing was applied to naive, central memory and regulatory T cell samples, giving an average of roughly 3.5 million total reads per sample. Sorted cells were lysed in RLT buffer and RNA was extracted with DNase-treated RNeasy Micro or Mini kits, depending on cell number. Each cell subset was processed on its own to prevent cross-contamination, while patient and healthy donor samples were processed together. Using the immunoSEQ multiplex PCR, TCRB sequences were amplified from cDNA into 87-bp fragments spanning the CDR3 region. Sequencing of the amplicons was done on the Illumina HiSeq platform. As for the original processing: PCR bias was corrected computationally using synthetic template baselines, and reads within Hamming distance 2 were collapsed, with unmergeable singletons discarded. Reads were aligned against IMGT to assign V, D and J genes, CDR3 length and insertions or deletions at six rearrangement sites. Within each subset, clonotype counts were normalized to the number of sorted cells before true diversity and Gini coefficients were calculated with the tcR R package. The overlap coefficient, calculated on TCRB nucleotide sequences, was used to measure repertoire sharing. Out-of-frame TCRB sequences from naive cells were analyzed to stand in for the pre-selection repertoire. TCRdb limited this immuneACCESS table to in-frame rearrangements with V and J called. A share of clones is missing; checked studies link under half to unresolved V genes, and the rest is unexplained. V, J and clone size are taken as reported in that table, and D and trimming were inferred from the DNA itself. The sample has 860,000 or so clones on record, 15% to 20% of them singletons. The top ten constitute 0.02% to 0.03% of the sample.

V lost 5 bases and J lost 7 bases; the stretch between them is 8 bases long. The CDR3 holds 11 amino acids from the cysteine to the phenylalanine. Left in the record is the CDR3 DNA by itself, 33 bases read in frame from the first base. CDR1 SGHVS and CDR2 FQNEAQ were looked up in the germline V gene. The chain links TRBV7-8 with TRBJ1-1, with no confident D gene call. This clonotype was obtained from a woman between 18 and 29 years old in good health. The sample comprised naive CD4+ T cells from blood. What this sample's cell subset or site label stands for: true naive CD4+ T cells. The CDR3 reads CASSPTSEAFF. The sequenced DNA is TGTGCCAGCAGCCCCACCAGTGAAGCTTTCTTT.